This T cell receptor beta chain derives from a study of blood T cell repertoires in COVID-19. Study as a whole: Some COVID-19 samples were acute and others convalescent; all came from the United States, Italy and Spain. Sample material is recorded as cDNA or gDNA derived from T cells, B-cell-depleted T cells, or PBMCs.

This clone was detected a few times. Seattle cases were enrolled at active infection and followed longitudinally. Generated by immunoSEQ multiplex PCR, the TCRdb table keeps only in-frame clones and is missing some. The sample has around 290,000 clones; roughly nine tenths are singletons. The V and J ends lost 5 bases and 2 bases, in that order; junction bases with no gene match: 6. Per the germline V gene, CDR1 is SGHVS and CDR2 is FQNEAQ. The CDR3 is 16 amino acids. The source of this sequence is a woman aged 25-40 years with COVID-19, enrolled during active disease. The sequenced material came from peripheral blood. This chain links TRBV7-8 with TRBJ2-1; 10 bases are shared with TRBD1. CDR3: CASSTLTGGTYNEQFF. CDR3 coding DNA: TGTGCCAGCAGCACGTTGACAGGGGGCACCTACAATGAGCAGTTCTTC.